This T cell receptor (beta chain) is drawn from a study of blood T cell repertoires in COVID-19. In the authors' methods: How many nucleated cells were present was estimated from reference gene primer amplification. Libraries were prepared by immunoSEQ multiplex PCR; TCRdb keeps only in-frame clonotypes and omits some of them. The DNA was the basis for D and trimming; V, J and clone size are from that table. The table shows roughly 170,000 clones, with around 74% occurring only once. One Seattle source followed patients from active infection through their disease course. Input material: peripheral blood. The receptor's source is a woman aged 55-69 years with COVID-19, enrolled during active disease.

The CDR3 DNA reads as TGTGCCAGTAGTATCTCGCCTCTAGCGGGGAGCTCCTACGAGCAGTACGTC. Its translation: CASSISPLAGSSYEQYV. V usage is TRBV19 and J usage is TRBJ2-7, with 9 bases matching TRBD2. Unmatched junction bases numbered 9, after V lost 3 bases and J lost 0 bases. The CDR3 runs 17 residues. Germline CDR1 LNHDA, CDR2 SQIVND (reference sequence).